Below are 18 T cell receptor beta chains sequenced from a single sample in a study of T cells expressing NK-cell markers. Using the 5' RACE reads, TCRdb records one entry per CDR3 protein without DNA. This sample lists 400,000 to 500,000 distinct CDR3 sequences; its ten largest clones have more than 7%. The specimen was blood T cells: a sorted CD56 or NKG2C T cell subset, CD4+ or CD8+ T cells, or bulk PBMC T cells (not recorded which). Every receptor here comes from a woman between 18 and 75 years old in good health.

The chain couples TRBV7-3 to TRBJ2-1; TCRdb calls TRBD1, which cannot be checked without DNA. Germline V lookup: CDR1 SGHTA, CDR2 FQGTGA. The CDR3 spans 14 residues. The CDR3 reads CASSQDRGQNEQFF.

The chain couples TRBV11-2 to TRBJ2-1. Germline CDR1 is SGHAT and CDR2 is FQNNGV. CDR3 size: 14 residues. The CDR3 protein is CASGLVTSYNEQFF.

This chain uses TRBV6-1 with TRBJ2-3; TCRdb selects TRBD2, and the lack of DNA leaves this call unchecked. The germline V gene has CDR1 MNHNS and CDR2 SASEGT. This CDR3 spans 15 amino acids. CDR3 amino acids: CASSPGGADTDTQYF.

The chain couples TRBV7-9 to TRBJ1-1; there is no DNA to check the TCRdb D call of TRBD1. The V gene's germline CDR1 is SEHNR and CDR2 FQNEAQ (reference sequence). This CDR3 is 15 amino acids long. The CDR3 loop is CASSFRRQMNTEAFF.

The CDR3 here is CASSPQGGILEQYF. The chain recombines TRBV28 with TRBJ2-7; TCRdb indicates TRBD1, and absent DNA this call remains unverified. CDR1 is MDHEN and CDR2 is SYDVKM in the germline V gene. This CDR3 spans 14 amino acids.

J is TRBJ2-1 and V is TRBV7-9; TCRdb outputs TRBD2, but without DNA this stays unchecked. The CDR3 loop spans 15 amino acids. Germline V gene data show CDR1 as SEHNR and CDR2 as FQNEAQ (reference sequence). CDR3 sequence reads: CASSPQSAGVNEQFF.

This rearrangement joins TRBV20-1 to TRBJ2-7; TCRdb's D call, TRBD2, is unchecked because there is no DNA. The CDR3 is 12 amino acids. CDR1 and CDR2 (germline): DFQATT, SNEGSKA (reference sequence). The CDR3 region is CSAGRREYEQYF.

V gene TRBV20-1 combines with J gene TRBJ1-4; there is no DNA to check the TCRdb D call of TRBD1. The germline gives CDR1 DFQATT, CDR2 SNEGSKA (reference sequence). The CDR3 is 14 amino acids. The CDR3 loop reads CSADPGTGHEKLFF.

V usage is TRBV27 and J usage is TRBJ1-4; the D call from TCRdb, TRBD1, cannot be confirmed without DNA. This CDR3 is 15 amino acids long. Looked up from germline, CDR1 is MNHEY and CDR2 is SMNVEV (reference sequence). The CDR3 sequence is CASSSGGTGGGKLFF. Drawing the rest from reference TRBV27 and TRBJ1-4, the complete variable domain is EAQVTQNPRYLITVTGKKLTVTCSQNMNHEYMSWYRQDPGLGLRQIYYSMNVEVTDKGDVPEGYKVSRKEKRNFPLILESPSPNQTSLYFCASSSGGTGGGKLFFGSGTQLSVL.

The V call is TRBV7-9, the J call TRBJ2-7; there is no DNA to check the TCRdb D call of TRBD2. The CDR3 runs 14 residues. CDR1 is SEHNR, CDR2 FQNEAQ, per germline (reference sequence). CDR3 sequence: CASSLTPSDYEQYF.

The CDR3: CASSGQETQYF. The rearrangement joins TRBV18 to TRBJ2-5. The germline CDR1 and CDR2 sequences are KGHSH and LQKENI. The CDR3 covers 11 residues.

The chain is built from TRBV7-9 and TRBJ1-1; no DNA is available, so the TRBD1 call from TCRdb remains unchecked. The length of the CDR3 is 15 residues. The germline V gene has CDR1 SEHNR and CDR2 FQNEAQ (reference sequence). CDR3 residues: CASSLATGAWAEAFF.

V is TRBV7-2 and J is TRBJ2-7; TCRdb outputs TRBD2, but without DNA this stays unchecked. The CDR3 runs to 15 residues. In germline, CDR1 is SGHTA, CDR2 FQGNSA. The chain's CDR3 is CASSPRGTSVGEQYF.

The chain couples TRBV13 to TRBJ2-7; TCRdb names TRBD2, which stays unverified in the absence of DNA. Germline V CDR1 and CDR2: PRHDT, FYEKMQ (reference sequence). The CDR3 totals 14 residues. CDR3 loop: CASSSSVGDYEQYF.

V usage is TRBV4-3 and J usage is TRBJ1-6; TCRdb's D call, TRBD1, is unchecked because there is no DNA. The length of the CDR3 is 13 residues. CDR1 and CDR2 (germline): LGHNA, YSLEER. This CDR3 is CASSQAPGVPLHF.

The chain links TRBV7-9 to TRBJ2-3; TCRdb gives TRBD1 as the D gene, but with no DNA this cannot be confirmed. The CDR3 contains 14 residues. CDR1 and CDR2 from the germline V gene are SEHNR and FQNEAQ (reference sequence). The CDR3 protein is CASSLAPGKNTQYF.

The chain links TRBV5-5 to TRBJ1-1. The V gene's germline CDR1 is SGHKS and CDR2 YYEKEE (reference sequence). This CDR3 has 13 residues. CDR3 sequence reads: CASSWAGNTEAFF. Full variable domain (remainder filled in from reference TRBV5-5 and TRBJ1-1): DAGVTQSPTHLIKTRGQQVTLRCSPISGHKSVSWYQQVLGQGPQFIFQYYEKEERGRGNFPDRFSARQFPNYSSELNVNALLLGDSALYLCASSWAGNTEAFFGQGTRLTVV.

V usage is TRBV7-9 and J usage is TRBJ2-1; the D call of TRBD1 rests on TCRdb alone, since no DNA is present to check it. Looked up from germline, CDR1 is SEHNR and CDR2 is FQNEAQ (reference sequence). The CDR3 spans 15 residues. This chain's CDR3 is CASSLADYWGHEQFF. Full variable domain (rest looked up from reference TRBV7-9 and TRBJ2-1): DTGVSQNPRHKITKRGQNVTFRCDPISEHNRLYWYRQTLGQGPEFLTYFQNEAQLEKSRLLSDRFSAERPKGSFSTLEIQRTEQGDSAMYLCASSLADYWGHEQFFGPGTRLTVL.